A single TCR beta chain is shown here with its context. Its antigen is currently unknown. This specimen belongs to a study of vaccination effects on CD4 cells after COVID-19. Antigen-specific CD4+ T cells were expanded with viral peptide pools in the ViraFEST assay before sequencing. A 10-day culture period preceded the isolation of CD4+ T cells. Participants were vaccinated with two doses of either the BNT162b2 or mRNA-1273 vaccine. Clones were read by immunoSEQ multiplex PCR, and TCRdb kept only the in-frame ones, dropping some. Of under 85,000 clones detected, under 85% appear once; the ten largest clones hold 1.1%. Per the germline V gene, CDR1 is MNHEY and CDR2 is SVGAGI. This CDR3 has 12 amino acids. V lost 7 bases and J 8 bases, leaving 14 bases between the germline ends.

The V call is TRBV6-5, the J call TRBJ1-1; D ambiguous. This TCR came from a human donor who received a COVID-19 vaccine. This sample comprised CD4+ T cells from PBMCs cultured with HCoV-OC43 spike peptides, obtained after COVID-19 vaccination. The subset here: HCoV-OC43 spike overlapping peptide pool stimulation. The CDR3 reads CASKLSIGEAFF. CDR3 bases: TGTGCCAGCAAACTTTCGATCGGAGAAGCTTTCTTT.